This T cell receptor beta chain was captured by sequencing in a study of shared clonotypes between healthy human individuals. Study-level information: A donor's plate count was three for CD4 naive and three for CD4 memory; CD8 naive had two and CD8 memory one. General study findings and limits: Estimated richness values were generally larger in naive subsets than in memory subsets.

The V end lost 4 bases, the J end lost 6 bases, and 13 bases lay between the germline ends. The CDR3 loop spans 14 amino acids. The germline CDR1 and CDR2 sequences are MGHRA and YSYEKL. Sequencing was at deep level. Using immunoSEQ multiplex PCR, the repertoire was profiled, and TCRdb retains in-frame clones only, with some absent. The sample consists of 600,000 to 800,000 clones, approximately 72% of them appearing once. This clone turned up a few times. The antigen is undetermined. This chain links TRBV4-1 with TRBJ2-1; possible D gene TRBD2, 6 bases. The source is a woman aged 25 to 39 in good health. The source material was memory CD4+ T cells sorted from blood. Subset given: CD45RA-negative fraction. Here the CDR3 reads CASSPGLRGNEQFF. CDR3 DNA sequence: TGCGCCAGCAGCCCGGGACTCCGAGGCAATGAGCAGTTCTTC.